This T cell receptor (beta chain) was documented in a study of human T cells and chemical hapten exposure. Across the study: Per-sample TCR yields varied mainly from small pooled library volume differences.

Unique molecular identifiers were linked by the library to individual cDNA molecules. TCRdb ran MiXCR on the 5' RACE reads and lists one entry per CDR3 protein. The sample yields tens of thousands of distinct CDR3 sequences, 6.5% to 8.5% seen once. General observations from the study: High-frequency TCRs, those above 1 in 1000, stayed the same after DPC sensitization.

This clonotype was counted ten times or more. Its target is not known. Sequencing started from total RNA isolated from unfractionated whole blood. The V end lost 5 bases, the J end lost 3 bases, and 9 bases lay between the germline ends. CDR3 length equals 13 residues. Germline-derived CDR1 and CDR2 are MNHEY and SVGAGI. The sequence derives from a male donor in good health. V gene TRBV6-5 combines with J gene TRBJ2-3; D is ambiguous. The CDR3 DNA follows: TGTGCCAGCAGTCGAAGCAGGACAGATACGCAGTATTTT. It specifies CASSRSRTDTQYF.